Detailed here is one T cell receptor (beta chain). Antigen unknown. Libraries were prepared by immunoSEQ multiplex PCR; TCRdb keeps only in-frame clonotypes and omits some of them. There are fewer than 70,000 clones in the sample; about 88% occur only once, and 0.75% to 0.9% lies in the top ten. This record belongs to a study of OX40 agonist ivuxolimab in advanced cancers. Across the study: Dosing consisted of intravenous ivuxolimab at 0.01 to 10 mg/kg every 2 weeks. Findings and caveats of the study: There was clonal expansion of CD4+ and CD8+ blood T cells by week 6 at 0.1 to 3.0 mg/kg.

A history of autoimmune disease or systemic immunosuppression excluded patients. This material consisted of CD4+ or CD8+ T cells sorted from blood, taken in a trial of the OX40 agonist ivuxolimab. This receptor was obtained from an adult with an advanced solid tumor such as melanoma, head and neck, liver or kidney cancer.

Here the CDR3 DNA reads TGTGCCACCAGCAGAGATGTGACAGGGCTCGAGCAGTACTTC. This encodes CATSRDVTGLEQYF. The V gene is TRBV15, the J gene TRBJ2-7, with 7 nucleotides matching TRBD1. Germline V lookup: CDR1 LNHNV, CDR2 YYDKDF (reference sequence). V gave up 0 bases and J gave up 6 bases; unmatched junction bases: 5. CDR3 length: 14 amino acids. The full variable domain, rest sourced from reference TRBV15 and TRBJ2-7, is DAMVIQNPRYQVTQFGKPVTLSCSQTLNHNVMYWYQQKSSQAPKLLFHYYDKDFNNEADTPDNFQSRRPNTSFCFLDIRSPGLGDTAMYLCATSRDVTGLEQYFGPGTRLTVT.